Listed below are T cell receptor beta chains from one sample, sequenced in a study of beta chain features in type 1 diabetes. TCRdb keeps only in-frame clones here, not all; method: immunoSEQ multiplex PCR. This repertoire shows some 660,000 clones, about an eighth found once; its top ten account for roughly 0.04%. Sequenced material: naive CD4+ T cells from blood. The origin of the receptors is a man aged 18 to 30 with type 1 diabetes. Both conserved end residues are part of each CDR3. A D gene is named only where the DNA matches it firmly.

j_call: TRBJ2-1
v_call: TRBV19
d_call: NA
cdr3_aa: CASSILARTNEQFF

j_call: TRBJ1-1
v_call: TRBV2
d_call: TRBD1
cdr3_aa: CASNIDRAWEAFF

j_call: TRBJ1-2
v_call: TRBV10-3
d_call: NA
cdr3_aa: CAISESTGSVGYGYTF

j_call: TRBJ2-3
v_call: TRBV30
d_call: TRBD2
cdr3_aa: CAGGRSGRATDTQYF

j_call: TRBJ2-7
v_call: TRBV28
d_call: TRBD2
cdr3_aa: CASSASGASYEQYF

j_call: TRBJ2-3
v_call: TRBV4-2
d_call: NA
cdr3_aa: CASSQDPGGTDTQYF

j_call: TRBJ2-3
v_call: TRBV9
d_call: TRBD2
cdr3_aa: CASSLSGSSDTQYF

j_call: TRBJ2-5
v_call: TRBV27
d_call: TRBD1
cdr3_aa: CASSRQGGETQYF

j_call: TRBJ2-7
v_call: TRBV7-3
d_call: NA
cdr3_aa: CASSLGVSSYEQYF

j_call: TRBJ1-1
v_call: TRBV29-1
d_call: NA
cdr3_aa: CSVEDQENTEAFF

j_call: TRBJ1-1
v_call: TRBV23-1
d_call: NA
cdr3_aa: CASSQSTENTEAFF

j_call: TRBJ1-4
v_call: TRBV7-9
d_call: NA
cdr3_aa: CASSLGGEKLFF

j_call: TRBJ2-7
v_call: TRBV5-1
d_call: TRBD1
cdr3_aa: CASSPGPTGGLYEQYF

j_call: TRBJ1-2
v_call: TRBV4-3
d_call: NA
cdr3_aa: CASSPDRNYGYTF

j_call: TRBJ2-7
v_call: TRBV30
d_call: TRBD1
cdr3_aa: CAWSLPPGQGASVEYF

j_call: TRBJ2-7
v_call: TRBV18
d_call: TRBD1
cdr3_aa: CASSPRTGGSEEQYF

j_call: TRBJ1-2
v_call: TRBV21-1
d_call: NA
cdr3_aa: CASSKHIGNYGYTF

j_call: TRBJ2-7
v_call: TRBV10-3
d_call: NA
cdr3_aa: CAISEDGGFYEQYF

j_call: TRBJ2-7
v_call: TRBV6-5
d_call: TRBD1
cdr3_aa: CASSRSGQRQYEQYF

j_call: TRBJ2-5
v_call: TRBV7-9
d_call: NA
cdr3_aa: CASSPAETQYF

j_call: TRBJ2-5
v_call: TRBV15
d_call: NA
cdr3_aa: CATSRDRGWETQYF

j_call: TRBJ2-4
v_call: TRBV27
d_call: TRBD1
cdr3_aa: CASSSGLGQSKNIQYF

j_call: TRBJ2-7
v_call: TRBV28
d_call: NA
cdr3_aa: CASSLGDYEQYF

j_call: TRBJ2-7
v_call: TRBV5-4
d_call: NA
cdr3_aa: CASSTRGPTYEQYF

j_call: TRBJ2-1
v_call: TRBV27
d_call: TRBD1
cdr3_aa: CASSLRGGRSSYNEQFF

j_call: TRBJ1-1
v_call: TRBV30
d_call: NA
cdr3_aa: CAWSIQDWVGETEAFF

j_call: TRBJ2-7
v_call: TRBV6-1
d_call: TRBD1
cdr3_aa: CASDRQGSPYEQYF

j_call: TRBJ2-3
v_call: TRBV29-1
d_call: NA
cdr3_aa: CSTGRVASTDTQYF

j_call: TRBJ2-1
v_call: TRBV5-1
d_call: NA
cdr3_aa: CASSLGRGTYNEQFF

j_call: TRBJ2-3
v_call: TRBV30
d_call: TRBD2
cdr3_aa: CAWSNLAGDTQYF

j_call: TRBJ2-3
v_call: TRBV7-2
d_call: TRBD2
cdr3_aa: CASSLTGGPPDTQYF

j_call: TRBJ2-7
v_call: TRBV29-1
d_call: TRBD2
cdr3_aa: CSVRTSGTSSYEQYF

j_call: TRBJ2-1
v_call: TRBV19
d_call: TRBD2
cdr3_aa: CATNGQRGGSYNEQFF

j_call: TRBJ2-2
v_call: TRBV4-1
d_call: TRBD1
cdr3_aa: CASSKGQGVAGELFF

j_call: TRBJ2-1
v_call: TRBV4-1
d_call: TRBD2
cdr3_aa: CASSSISGDNEQFF

j_call: TRBJ2-1
v_call: TRBV11-3
d_call: NA
cdr3_aa: CASSLPGAKWNEQFF